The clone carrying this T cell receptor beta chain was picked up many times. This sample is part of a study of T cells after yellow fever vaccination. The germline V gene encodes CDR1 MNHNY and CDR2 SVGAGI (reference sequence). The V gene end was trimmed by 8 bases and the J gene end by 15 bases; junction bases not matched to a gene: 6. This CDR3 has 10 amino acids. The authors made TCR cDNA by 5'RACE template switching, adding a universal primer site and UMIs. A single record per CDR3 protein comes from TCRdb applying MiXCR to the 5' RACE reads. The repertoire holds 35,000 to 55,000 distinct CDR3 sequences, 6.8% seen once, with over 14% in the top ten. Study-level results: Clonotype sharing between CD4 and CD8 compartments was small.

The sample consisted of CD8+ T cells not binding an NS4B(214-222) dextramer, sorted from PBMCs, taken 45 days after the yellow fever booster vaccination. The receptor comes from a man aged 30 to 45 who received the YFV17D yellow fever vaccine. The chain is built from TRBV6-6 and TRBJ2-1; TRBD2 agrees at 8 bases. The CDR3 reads CASQAGVLFF. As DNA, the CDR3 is TGTGCCAGCCAAGCGGGAGTGTTGTTCTTC.